Given below is one TCR beta chain in context. The target antigen is unknown. The source of the sample is a study of human T cells and chemical hapten exposure. General study points: Patch test score rose with PT1 expanded TCRs, significant at 8, 16, 32, not 4. TCRs exceeding a frequency of 1 in 1000 stayed unchanged under DPC sensitization. Healthy people's immune response may differ from that of the donors, who had alopecia.

Library construction involved attaching unique molecular identifiers to individual cDNA molecules, which allowed quantitative, reproducible TCR counting. TCRdb passed the RACE reads through MiXCR, listing each CDR3 protein once. The sample comprises some 81,000 distinct CDR3 sequences, around a tenth of which are singletons, and roughly 1.5% rests with the top ten. The time point is: patch test 2, 6 weeks after DPC sensitization. Sample treatment: therapeutic diphenylcyclopropenone sensitization with weekly scalp DPC. This CDR3 has 16 amino acids. V lost 7 bases to trimming and J lost 7 bases, with 25 bases between them.

This clonotype was sampled from a man between 18 and 35 years old with alopecia areata. Some clones in this sample may be carry-over from other donors' samples. The material was whole blood, obtained in connection with sensitization to the hapten diphenylcyclopropenone (DPC). The rearrangement uses TRBV12-3 or TRBV12-4 and TRBJ1-2; weak D call: TRBD1 (6 bases). CDR3 nucleotides: TGTGCCAGCACCCCTTCAATGGGGGCGGATATCCGTGGCTACACCTTC. It is translated as CASTPSMGADIRGYTF.